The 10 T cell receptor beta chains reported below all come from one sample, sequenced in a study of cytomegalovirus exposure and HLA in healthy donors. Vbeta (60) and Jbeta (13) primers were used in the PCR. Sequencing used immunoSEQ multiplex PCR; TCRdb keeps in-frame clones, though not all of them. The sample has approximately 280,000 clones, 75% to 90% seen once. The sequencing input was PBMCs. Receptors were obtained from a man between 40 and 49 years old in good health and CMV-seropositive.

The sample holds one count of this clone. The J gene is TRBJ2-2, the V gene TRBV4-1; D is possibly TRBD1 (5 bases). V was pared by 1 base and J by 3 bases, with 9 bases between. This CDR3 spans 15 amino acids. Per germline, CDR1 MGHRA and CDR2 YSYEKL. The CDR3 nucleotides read TGCGCCAGCAGCCAAGTAACAGGTTACACCGGGGAGCTGTTTTTT. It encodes CASSQVTGYTGELFF.

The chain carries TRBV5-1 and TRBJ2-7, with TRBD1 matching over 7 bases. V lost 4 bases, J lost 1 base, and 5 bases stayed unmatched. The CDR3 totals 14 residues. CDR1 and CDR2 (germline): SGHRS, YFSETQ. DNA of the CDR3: TGCGCCAGCAGCCCTCAACAGGGGTCCTACGAGCAGTACTTC. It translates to CASSPQQGSYEQYF.

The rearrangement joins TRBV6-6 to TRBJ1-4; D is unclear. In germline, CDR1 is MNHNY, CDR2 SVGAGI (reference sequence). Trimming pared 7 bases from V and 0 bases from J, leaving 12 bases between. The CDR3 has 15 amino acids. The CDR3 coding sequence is TGTGCCAGCAAGGATGGCGGTGCAACTAATGAAAAACTGTTTTTT. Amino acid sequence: CASKDGGATNEKLFF.

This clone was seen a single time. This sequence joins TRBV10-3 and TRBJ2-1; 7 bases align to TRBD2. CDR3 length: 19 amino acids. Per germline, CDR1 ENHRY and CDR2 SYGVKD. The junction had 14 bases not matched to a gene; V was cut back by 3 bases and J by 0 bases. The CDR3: CAISDPGRWRESSYNEQFF. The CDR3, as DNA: TGTGCCATCAGTGACCCAGGGCGCTGGCGGGAGAGCTCCTACAATGAGCAGTTCTTC.

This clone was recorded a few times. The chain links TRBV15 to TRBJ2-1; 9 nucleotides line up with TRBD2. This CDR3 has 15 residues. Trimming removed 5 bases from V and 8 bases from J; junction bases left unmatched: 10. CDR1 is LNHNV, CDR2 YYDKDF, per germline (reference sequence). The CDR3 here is CATSSTRGRGYEQFF. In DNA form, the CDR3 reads TGTGCCACCAGCTCCACCCGCGGGAGGGGCTATGAGCAGTTCTTC.

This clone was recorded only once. CDR3 sequence reads: CASSRGTGEETQYF. CDR3 in DNA: TGTGCCAGCAGCCGGGGGACAGGGGAAGAGACCCAGTACTTC. V and J are TRBV7-3 and TRBJ2-5; the match to TRBD1 covers 10 bases. Looked up from germline, CDR1 is SGHTA and CDR2 is FQGTGA. The CDR3 length is 14 residues. V gave up 5 bases and J gave up 3 bases; unmatched junction bases: 3.

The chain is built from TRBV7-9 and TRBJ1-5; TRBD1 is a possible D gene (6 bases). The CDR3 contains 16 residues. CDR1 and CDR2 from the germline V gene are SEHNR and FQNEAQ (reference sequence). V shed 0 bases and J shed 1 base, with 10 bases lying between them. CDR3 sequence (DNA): TGTGCCAGCAGCTTAGCAGGGGGAGGGAGCAATCAGCCCCAGCATTTT. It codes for CASSLAGGGSNQPQHF.

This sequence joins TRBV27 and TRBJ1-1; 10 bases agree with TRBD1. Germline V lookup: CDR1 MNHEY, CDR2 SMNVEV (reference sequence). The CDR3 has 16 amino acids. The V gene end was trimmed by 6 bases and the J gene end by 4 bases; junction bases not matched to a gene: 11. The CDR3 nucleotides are TGTGCCAGCAGGAACCCTCCGGGACAGGGGCCCACTGAAGCTTTCTTT. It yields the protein CASRNPPGQGPTEAFF.

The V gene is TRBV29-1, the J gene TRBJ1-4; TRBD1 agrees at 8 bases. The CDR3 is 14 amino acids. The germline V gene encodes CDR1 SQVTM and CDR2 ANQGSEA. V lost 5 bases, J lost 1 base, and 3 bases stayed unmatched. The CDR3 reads CSVTGGGTNEKLFF. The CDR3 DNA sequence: TGCAGCGTTACAGGGGGAGGAACTAATGAAAAACTGTTTTTT.

The CDR3, as DNA: TGTGCCAGCAGCGGCTCGAATACGCAGTATTTT. Translating it yields CASSGSNTQYF. This chain links TRBV7-2 with TRBJ2-3; no clear D gene. This CDR3 contains 11 residues. Per the germline V gene, CDR1 is SGHTA and CDR2 is FQGNSA. Between the trimmed V and J ends, which lost 5 bases and 7 bases, there was a span of 7 bases.